The rows below give T cell receptor beta chains drawn from one sample of a study of T cells in Graves' hyperthyroidism and ophthalmopathy. TCRdb re-analysed the multiplex PCR reads in MiXCR, keeping a single row per CDR3 protein. The repertoire holds hundreds of thousands of distinct CDR3 sequences, with approximately 15% as singletons. The sample was blood. Receptors were obtained from a woman under 30 with Graves' hyperthyroidism. The CDR3 runs from the conserved cysteine through the conserved F or W. Fields, in order: clone size, D gene, V gene, J gene, CDR3 protein, CDR3 DNA. D genes are given only for firm matches. Not every row has a clone size; where given, it reads once, few, many or a size class.

>few|.|TRBV19|TRBJ2-1
CASTHRDFLDEQFF
TGTGCCAGTACTCACCGGGACTTCTTGGATGAGCAGTTCTTC
>many|.|TRBV5-5|TRBJ2-7
CASSLDIFSYEQYF
TGTGCCAGCAGCTTGGACATTTTCTCCTACGAGCAGTACTTC
>many|.|TRBV7-9|TRBJ1-2
CASSPSSPGYTF
TGTGCCAGCAGCCCTTCATCCCCGGGCTACACCTTC
>.|.|TRBV9|TRBJ2-6
CASSGGWSGANVLTF
TGTGCCAGCAGCGGAGGGTGGAGTGGGGCCAACGTCCTGACTTTC
>.|.|TRBV5-1|TRBJ2-7
CASSLALLTSGPYEQYF
TGCGCCAGCAGCTTGGCCCTTTTAACTTCGGGACCGTACGAGCAGTACTTC
>many|TRBD2|TRBV7-2|TRBJ2-3
CASSLQTLRSGRSDTQYF
TGTGCCAGCAGCTTACAAACCCTTCGTAGCGGGAGATCAGATACGCAGTATTTT
>few|.|TRBV5-1|TRBJ2-3
CASSLYLGGPDTQYF
TGCGCCAGCAGCTTGTATCTCGGGGGACCAGATACGCAGTATTTT
>.|.|TRBV14|TRBJ2-3
CASSLIKGDTQYF
TGTGCCAGCAGCCTAATCAAAGGGGATACGCAGTATTTT
>.|.|TRBV10-3|TRBJ2-2
CAIKDGDMNTGELFF
TGTGCCATCAAGGACGGGGACATGAACACCGGGGAGCTGTTTTTT
>.|TRBD1|TRBV11-3|TRBJ2-7
CASSLDPNRGHEQYF
TGTGCCAGCAGCTTAGATCCGAACAGGGGCCACGAGCAGTACTTC
>few|.|TRBV4-3|TRBJ1-1
CASSQERGGGTEAFF
TGCGCCAGCAGCCAAGAAAGGGGAGGGGGAACTGAAGCTTTCTTT
>.|.|TRBV2|TRBJ1-1
CASSTEHGGDTEAFF
TGTGCCAGCAGTACGGAACACGGTGGGGACACTGAAGCTTTCTTT
>few|.|TRBV5-1|TRBJ2-7
CASSLRSISYEQYF
TGCGCCAGCAGCTTGAGATCGATCTCTTACGAGCAGTACTTC
>many|.|TRBV12-3/TRBV12-4|TRBJ2-4
CASSFRLGAGQNIQYF
TGTGCCAGCAGTTTCCGCCTTGGGGCGGGCCAAAACATTCAGTACTTC
>many|TRBD2|TRBV7-8|TRBJ2-7
CASSLTTSGSMFYEQYF
TGTGCCAGCAGCTTAACAACTAGCGGGAGTATGTTCTACGAGCAGTACTTC
>few|.|TRBV29-1|TRBJ1-2
CSVYLLGDGYTF
TGCAGCGTCTATTTATTGGGGGATGGCTACACCTTC
>medium-sized|TRBD1|TRBV7-9|TRBJ1-2
CASRPRQGEGYTF
TGTGCCAGCAGACCAAGACAGGGAGAGGGCTACACCTTC
>few|.|TRBV11-2|TRBJ1-1
CASTTTDMNTEAFF
TGTGCCAGCACCACGACAGATATGAACACTGAAGCTTTCTTT
>many|.|TRBV11-2|TRBJ1-1
CASSLAWGRSNTEAFF
TGTGCCAGCAGCTTAGCGTGGGGTCGGTCGAACACTGAAGCTTTCTTT
>many|TRBD2|TRBV7-2|TRBJ2-3
CASSSQLAGTYTDTQYF
TGTGCCAGCAGCTCCCAATTAGCGGGGACCTACACAGATACGCAGTATTTT
>many|.|TRBV12-3/TRBV12-4|TRBJ1-2
CASSIERQNYGYTF
TGTGCCAGCAGTATAGAACGACAAAACTATGGCTACACCTTC
>few|TRBD1|TRBV6-5|TRBJ1-1
CASSYFQGANTEAFF
TGTGCCAGCAGTTACTTCCAGGGGGCGAACACTGAAGCTTTCTTT
>few|.|TRBV14|TRBJ1-6
CASSQDRVAVRGFNSPLHF
TGTGCCAGCAGCCAAGATCGTGTTGCGGTTAGGGGATTCAATTCACCCCTCCACTTT
>many|.|TRBV14|TRBJ1-6
CASSHTTGALGNSPLHF
TGTGCCAGCAGCCATACGACAGGAGCTTTGGGTAATTCACCCCTCCACTTT
>.|.|TRBV12-3/TRBV12-4|TRBJ1-1
CASTPVRGPEAFF
TGTGCCAGCACCCCCGTGCGGGGGCCTGAAGCTTTCTTT
>.|.|TRBV6-2/TRBV6-3|TRBJ1-3
CASRKGRGENTSGNAIYF
TGTGCCAGCAGGAAAGGTCGGGGAGAGAACACCTCTGGAAACGCCATATATTTT
>.|.|TRBV11-3|TRBJ2-7
CASSLVGRDDRPEQYF
TGTGCCAGCAGCTTAGTGGGCCGGGACGACCGACCTGAGCAGTACTTC
>many|TRBD1|TRBV28|TRBJ2-7
CASRRDRPPYEQYF
TGTGCCAGCAGACGGGACAGGCCCCCCTACGAGCAGTACTTC
>.|.|TRBV7-9|TRBJ2-1
CASSLLNRISYNEQFF
TGTGCCAGCAGCTTGTTAAACCGTATTTCCTACAATGAGCAGTTCTTC
>few|TRBD1|TRBV6-1|TRBJ1-5
CASRSTGNSWNQPQHF
TGTGCCAGCAGATCGACAGGGAATTCTTGGAATCAGCCCCAGCATTTT
>many|TRBD1|TRBV6-4|TRBJ2-3
CASSEGRGQTDTQYF
TGTGCCAGCAGTGAGGGCAGGGGGCAGACAGATACGCAGTATTTT